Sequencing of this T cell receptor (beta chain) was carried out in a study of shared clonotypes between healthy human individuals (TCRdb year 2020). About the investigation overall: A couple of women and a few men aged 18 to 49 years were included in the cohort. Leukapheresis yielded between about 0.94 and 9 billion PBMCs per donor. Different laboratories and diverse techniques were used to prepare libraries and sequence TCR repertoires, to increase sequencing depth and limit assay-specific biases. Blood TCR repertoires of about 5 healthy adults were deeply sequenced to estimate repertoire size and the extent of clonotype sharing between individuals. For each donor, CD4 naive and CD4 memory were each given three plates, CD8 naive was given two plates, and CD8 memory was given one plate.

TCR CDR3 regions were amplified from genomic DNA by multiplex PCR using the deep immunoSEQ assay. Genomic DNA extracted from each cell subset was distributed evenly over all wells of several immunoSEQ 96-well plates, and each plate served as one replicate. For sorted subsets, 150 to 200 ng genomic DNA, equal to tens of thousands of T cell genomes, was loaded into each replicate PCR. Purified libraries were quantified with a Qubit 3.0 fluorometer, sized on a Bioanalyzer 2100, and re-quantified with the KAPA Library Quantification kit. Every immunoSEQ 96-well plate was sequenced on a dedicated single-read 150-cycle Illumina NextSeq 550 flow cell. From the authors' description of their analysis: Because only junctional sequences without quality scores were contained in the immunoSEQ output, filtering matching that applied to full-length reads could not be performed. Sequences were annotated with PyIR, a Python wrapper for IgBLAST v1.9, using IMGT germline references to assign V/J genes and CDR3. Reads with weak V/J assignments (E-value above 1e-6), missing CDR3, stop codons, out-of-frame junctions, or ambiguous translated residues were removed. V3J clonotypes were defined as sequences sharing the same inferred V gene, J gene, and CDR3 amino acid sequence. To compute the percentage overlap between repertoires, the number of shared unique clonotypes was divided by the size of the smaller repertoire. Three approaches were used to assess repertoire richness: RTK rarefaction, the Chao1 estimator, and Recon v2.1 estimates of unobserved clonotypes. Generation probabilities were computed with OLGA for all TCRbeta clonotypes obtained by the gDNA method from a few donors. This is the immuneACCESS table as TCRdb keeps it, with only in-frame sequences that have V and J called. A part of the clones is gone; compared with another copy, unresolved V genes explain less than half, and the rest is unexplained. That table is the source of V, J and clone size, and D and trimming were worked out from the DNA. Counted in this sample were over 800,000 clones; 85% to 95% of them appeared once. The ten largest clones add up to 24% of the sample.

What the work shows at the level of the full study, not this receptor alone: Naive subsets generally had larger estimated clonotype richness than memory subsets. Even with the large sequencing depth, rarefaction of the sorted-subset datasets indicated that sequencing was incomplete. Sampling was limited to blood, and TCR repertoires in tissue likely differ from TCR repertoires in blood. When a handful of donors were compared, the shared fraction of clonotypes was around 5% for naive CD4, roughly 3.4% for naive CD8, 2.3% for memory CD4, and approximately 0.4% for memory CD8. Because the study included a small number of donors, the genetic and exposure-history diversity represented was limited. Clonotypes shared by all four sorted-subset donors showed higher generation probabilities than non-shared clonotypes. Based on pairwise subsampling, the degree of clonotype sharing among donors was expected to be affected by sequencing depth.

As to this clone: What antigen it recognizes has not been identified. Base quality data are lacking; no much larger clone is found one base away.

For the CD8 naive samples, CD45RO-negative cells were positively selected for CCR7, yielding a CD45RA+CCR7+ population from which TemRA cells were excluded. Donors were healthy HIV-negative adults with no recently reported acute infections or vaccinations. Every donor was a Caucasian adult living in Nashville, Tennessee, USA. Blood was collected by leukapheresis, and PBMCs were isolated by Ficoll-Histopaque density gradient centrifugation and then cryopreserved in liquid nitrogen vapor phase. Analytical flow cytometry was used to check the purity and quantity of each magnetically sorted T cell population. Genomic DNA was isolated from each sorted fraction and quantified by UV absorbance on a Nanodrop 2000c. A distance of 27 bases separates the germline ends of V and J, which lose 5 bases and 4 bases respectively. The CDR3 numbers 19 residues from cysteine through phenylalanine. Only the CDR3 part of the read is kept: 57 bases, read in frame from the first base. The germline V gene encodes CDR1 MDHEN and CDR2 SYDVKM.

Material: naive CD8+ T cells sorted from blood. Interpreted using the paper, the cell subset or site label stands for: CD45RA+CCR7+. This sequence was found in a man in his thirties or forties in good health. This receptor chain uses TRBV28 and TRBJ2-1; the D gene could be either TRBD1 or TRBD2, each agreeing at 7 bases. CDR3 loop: CASSPYGQGGAARYNEQFF. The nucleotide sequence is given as TGTGCCAGCAGTCCCTATGGTCAGGGGGGGGCGGCCAGATACAATGAGCAGTTCTTC.